The 16 T cell receptor beta chains given below trace back to one sample, sequenced in a study of T cells in women clearing cervical HPV infection. Repertoires were generated with immunoSEQ multiplex PCR, while TCRdb's copy carries only in-frame clones and drops some. The sample totals roughly 20,000 clones. The sample comprised blood buffy coat. The origin of the receptors is a woman between 18 and 75 years old with a cervical HPV16 infection that either progressed to CIN3+ or cleared (not recorded which).

Concerning this clone: Sequencing ends 3 residues short of the CDR3 end; the germline J gene provides the rest. The chain joins TRBV20-1 to TRBJ2-4, with D possibly TRBD1 on 6 matching bases. The germline CDR1 and CDR2 sequences are DFQATT and SNEGSKA (reference sequence). The CDR3 extends over 12 amino acids. The CDR3 loop is CSARTGYYGQYF. The part of the CDR3 DNA that was read is TGCAGTGCTAGAACAGGGTACTATGGT.

In the case of this clone: The read stops 3 residues short of the end of the CDR3; the missing end is completed from the germline J gene. The rearrangement joins TRBV30 to TRBJ2-4, with 8 bases matching TRBD1. The germline V gene has CDR1 GTSNPN and CDR2 SVGIG (reference sequence). The CDR3 totals 15 residues. This CDR3 reads CAWSAPDRGDYGQYF. The sequenced part of the CDR3 DNA is TGTGCCTGGAGCGCTCCCGACAGGGGTGACTATGGT. The full variable domain, with the rest looked up from reference TRBV30 and TRBJ2-4, is SQTIHQWPATLVQPVGSPLSLECTVEGTSNPNLYWYRQAAGRGLQLLFYSVGIGQISSEVPQNLSASRPQDRQFILSSKKLLLSDSGFYLCAWSAPDRGDYGQYFGAGTRLSVL.

About this clone itself: The read ends 3 residues before the CDR3 terminus; that terminus is restored from the germline J gene. The V gene is TRBV20-1, the J gene TRBJ2-4; the match to TRBD2 covers 8 bases. Germline assignment: CDR1 DFQATT and CDR2 SNEGSKA (reference sequence). V gave up 5 bases and J gave up 1 base; unmatched junction bases: 7. CDR3 length: 15 amino acids. The covered CDR3 bases are TGCAGTGCTGGAAGCGGGGGCCAGGCCAAAAACATT. Amino acid sequence: CSAGSGGQAKNI. The entire CDR3 reads CSAGSGGQAKNIQYF.

As concerns this clone: The DNA ends 3 residues before the CDR3 does, and the rest of the CDR3 is filled in from the germline J gene. The chain employs TRBV7-2 and TRBJ1-2, with D maybe TRBD1 (6 bases). The CDR3 covers 15 residues. Germline V gene lookup returns CDR1 SGHTA and CDR2 FQGNSA. CDR3 residues: CASSWVAGGHSDYTF. CDR3 DNA (partial): TGTGCCAGCAGCTGGGTGGCGGGGGGGCATAGTGAC. Full variable domain (remainder filled in from reference TRBV7-2 and TRBJ1-2): GAGVSQSPSNKVTEKGKDVELRCDPISGHTALYWYRQSLGQGLEFLIYFQGNSAPDKSGLPSDRFSAERTGGSVSTLTIQRTQQEDSAVYLCASSWVAGGHSDYTFGSGTRLTVV.

As concerns this clone: The read gets to within 3 residues of the CDR3 end, and the germline J gene fills in the rest. This chain joins TRBV6-2 or TRBV6-3 and TRBJ2-5; 9 nucleotides align to TRBD1. The CDR3 is 14 residues long. The V and J ends lost 6 bases and 4 bases, in that order; junction bases with no gene match: 6. The V gene's germline CDR1 is MNHEY and CDR2 SVGEGT. This CDR3 reads CASSSGTGLETQYF. The covered CDR3 bases are TGTGCCAGCAGCTCCGGGACAGGGCTAGAGACC.

Remarks on this clone: The CDR3 extends 3 residues past the end of the read, so its final part is completed from the germline J gene. V gene TRBV7-9 combines with J gene TRBJ1-2; a possible D gene is TRBD1 (6 bases). The CDR3 spans 15 residues. Per germline, CDR1 SEHNR and CDR2 FQNEAQ (reference sequence). CDR3 residues: CASSHTGHPAGDYTF. The CDR3 bases that were read are TGTGCCAGCAGCCACACGGGACATCCGGCGGGGGAC.

About this clone itself: Read data end 3 residues before the CDR3 end; the end is taken from the germline J gene. The V call is TRBV10-3, the J call TRBJ1-5, with D possibly TRBD1 on 6 matching bases. The CDR3 is 15 amino acids. CDR1 and CDR2 from the germline V gene are ENHRY and SYGVKD. V lost 2 bases, J lost 1 base, and 9 bases lay in between. The covered CDR3 bases are TGTGCCATCAGTGAGGGGCAGGGGAGCAATCAGCCC. It translates to CAISEGQGSNQP. The whole CDR3 region reads CAISEGQGSNQPQHF.

Of note for this clone: From the germline J gene comes the end of the CDR3, since the read stops 3 residues before it. The genes are TRBV19 and TRBJ2-3, with TRBD1 identical over 12 bases. Germline CDR1 LNHDA, CDR2 SQIVND (reference sequence). The CDR3 spans 14 residues. CDR3 DNA (partial): TGTGCCAGTAGTGGGACAGGGGGCAATCAGCCG. Its protein is CASSGTGGNQP. The whole CDR3 reads CASSGTGGNQPQYF.

Points on this clone: The read terminates 3 residues ahead of where the CDR3 ends, so the germline J gene completes it. This rearrangement joins TRBV5-1 to TRBJ2-4; D might be TRBD1 (6 bases). Germline CDR1 and CDR2: SGHRS and YFSETQ. The CDR3 loop spans 14 amino acids. The sequenced part of the CDR3 DNA is TGCGCCAGCAACCAGGGGCTTGTGGCAGATGGT. Translation gives CASNQGLVADG. In full, the CDR3 is CASNQGLVADGQYF.

In regard to this clone: With the read ending 3 residues before the CDR3 end, the germline J gene is used to fill in that end. The chain couples TRBV6-2 or TRBV6-3 to TRBJ2-2, with D possibly TRBD1 on 5 matching bases. The CDR3 sequence is 16 residues long. From germline, CDR1 is MNHEY and CDR2 SVGEGT. Incomplete CDR3 DNA: TGTGCCAGCAGTTTTAACAGGATCTCTGGGGCCAACGTG. Its translation is CASSFNRISGANV. The whole CDR3 protein is CASSFNRISGANVLFF.

Notes on this clone: Sequencing ends 3 residues short of the CDR3 end; the germline J gene provides the rest. V gene TRBV18 combines with J gene TRBJ1-1; D call uncertain. Germline CDR1 and CDR2: KGHSH and LQKENI. This CDR3 is built from 15 residues. The covered CDR3 bases are TGTGCCAGCTCACCAGGAGGCGGAAGCCGAGAGACA. Translation gives CASSPGGGSRET. The complete CDR3 protein is CASSPGGGSRETAFF.

About this clone: The missing CDR3 end, 3 residues past where the read stops, is filled in from the germline J gene. This chain joins TRBV7-9 and TRBJ2-7, with 11 bases fitting TRBD1. The CDR3 has 14 amino acids. The V and J ends lost 1 base and 5 bases, in that order; junction bases with no gene match: 1. CDR1 is SEHNR and CDR2 is FQNEAQ in the germline V gene (reference sequence). CDR3 bases read: TGTGCCAGCAGCTTAGAGGGACAGGGGGACGAG. The encoded protein is CASSLEGQGDE. In full, the CDR3 reads CASSLEGQGDEQYF.

With respect to this clone: The read terminates 3 residues ahead of where the CDR3 ends, so the germline J gene completes it. The J gene is TRBJ2-3, the V gene TRBV7-9, with D possibly matching TRBD1 (6 bases). Germline V gene lookup returns CDR1 SEHNR and CDR2 FQNEAQ (reference sequence). The CDR3 is 14 amino acids. The DNA read from the CDR3 is TGTGCCAGCAGCTTAGGCAGGGGAAATCAGCCG. It translates to CASSLGRGNQP. The entire CDR3 reads CASSLGRGNQPQYF.

In regard to this clone: The CDR3 end falls 3 residues outside the read, so it is completed with the germline J gene. The chain uses TRBV5-4 and TRBJ2-1; 8 bases map to TRBD2. Trimming at V came to 4 bases and at J to 4 bases, leaving 7 bases not matched to a gene. There are 15 residues in the CDR3. Germline CDR1 SGHNT, CDR2 YYREEE (reference sequence). The CDR3 loop is CASSPWERGYNEQFF. Incomplete CDR3 DNA: TGTGCCAGCAGCCCGTGGGAGCGGGGGTACAATGAG.

Points on this clone: From the germline J gene comes the end of the CDR3, since the read stops 3 residues before it. The chain links TRBV4-1 to TRBJ2-3, with 9 bases fitting TRBD2. This CDR3 comprises 16 residues. Germline trimming cut 1 base from V and 0 bases from J; bases unmatched to any gene: 2. Per germline, CDR1 MGHRA and CDR2 YSYEKL. The CDR3 is CASSQVSGGSTDTQYF. The sequenced CDR3 bases are TGCGCCAGCAGCCAAGTAAGCGGGGGGAGCACAGATACG.

The DNA read from the CDR3 is TGTGCCAGCAGCCTGGGACAGGGGTCCTTTCGCGAG. Its protein is CASSLGQGSFRE. The whole CDR3 protein reads CASSLGQGSFREQYF. This chain connects TRBV5-4 to TRBJ2-7; TRBD1 aligns across 10 bases. Coverage ceases 3 residues before the CDR3 finishes, and the germline J gene fills in the end. CDR3 length: 15 amino acids. V gave up 4 bases and J gave up 6 bases; unmatched junction bases: 10. CDR1 is SGHNT, CDR2 YYREEE, per germline (reference sequence).